The TCR beta chain under discussion was sequenced for a study of blood T cell repertoires in COVID-19. The CDR3 loop spans 14 amino acids. V lost 4 bases and J lost 4; bases outside the gene matches: 4. Germline assignment: CDR1 SGHTA and CDR2 FQGNSA. Clones were sequenced by immunoSEQ multiplex PCR, and TCRdb holds only the in-frame ones, with some missing. The sample has 250,000 or so clones, 80% to 85% seen once; the top ten hold approximately 1.5%. The source of this sequence is a middle-aged woman who had recovered from COVID-19. Sequencing was performed on peripheral blood. V is TRBV7-2 and J is TRBJ1-2; 9 bases are a match to TRBD1. The CDR3 here is CASSSGTGFYGYTF. Written as DNA, the CDR3 is TGTGCCAGCAGCTCCGGGACAGGGTTCTATGGCTACACCTTC.